One T cell receptor (beta chain) is described in this entry. This CDR3 is 14 amino acids long. Germline lookup yields CDR1 MDHEN and CDR2 SYDVKM. Deletions cut 6 bases from V and 2 bases from J, with 13 bases between. The sample originates from a study of shared clonotypes between healthy human individuals. In the naive CD8 group, cells lacked CD45RO and were positively selected for CCR7, so terminally differentiated effector memory CD45RA+ cells were left out. TCRdb's copy holds only in-frame clones and misses some; the assay was immunoSEQ multiplex PCR. The sample consists of approximately 2,000,000 clones, about 93% of them appearing once.

V usage is TRBV28 and J usage is TRBJ1-2; D unresolved. This TCR was sampled from a man in his late teens or twenties in good health. Some clones in this sample may be carry-over from other donors' samples. Material: naive CD8+ T cells from PBMCs. CDR3 loop: CASSMMTANYGYTF. The CDR3 region has the DNA TGTGCCAGCAGCATGATGACGGCGAACTATGGCTACACCTTC.